This T cell receptor beta chain was documented in a study of identical twins. Study-wide results and limits: High-abundance cord blood beta clonotypes had fewer insertions; memory repertoires showed none.

Template switching supplied a universal primer site; unique molecular identifiers were carried on the cDNA. Via MiXCR, TCRdb re-called the 5' RACE reads, giving one row per CDR3 protein. The repertoire consists of around 530,000 distinct CDR3 sequences, with roughly 15% occurring once and the leading ten covering more than 0.4%. This clonotype was counted many times. Its antigen is undetermined. The CDR3 sequence is 21 residues long. In addition, the sample was reused for a study of yellow fever vaccine responses in identical twins.

The chain combines TRBV21-1 with TRBJ2-5; the table gives TRBD2 as D, unverified against the DNA. TRBV21-1 is noted as a pseudogene. The sequence was obtained from a woman aged 18-30 years in good health. Sample: CD4+ T cells sorted from blood. CDR3 loop: CASSKGYRLAGGLPYQETQYF. CDR3 coding DNA: TGTGCCAGCAGCAAAGGGTACCGACTAGCGGGGGGCCTCCCGTACCAAGAGACCCAGTACTTC.